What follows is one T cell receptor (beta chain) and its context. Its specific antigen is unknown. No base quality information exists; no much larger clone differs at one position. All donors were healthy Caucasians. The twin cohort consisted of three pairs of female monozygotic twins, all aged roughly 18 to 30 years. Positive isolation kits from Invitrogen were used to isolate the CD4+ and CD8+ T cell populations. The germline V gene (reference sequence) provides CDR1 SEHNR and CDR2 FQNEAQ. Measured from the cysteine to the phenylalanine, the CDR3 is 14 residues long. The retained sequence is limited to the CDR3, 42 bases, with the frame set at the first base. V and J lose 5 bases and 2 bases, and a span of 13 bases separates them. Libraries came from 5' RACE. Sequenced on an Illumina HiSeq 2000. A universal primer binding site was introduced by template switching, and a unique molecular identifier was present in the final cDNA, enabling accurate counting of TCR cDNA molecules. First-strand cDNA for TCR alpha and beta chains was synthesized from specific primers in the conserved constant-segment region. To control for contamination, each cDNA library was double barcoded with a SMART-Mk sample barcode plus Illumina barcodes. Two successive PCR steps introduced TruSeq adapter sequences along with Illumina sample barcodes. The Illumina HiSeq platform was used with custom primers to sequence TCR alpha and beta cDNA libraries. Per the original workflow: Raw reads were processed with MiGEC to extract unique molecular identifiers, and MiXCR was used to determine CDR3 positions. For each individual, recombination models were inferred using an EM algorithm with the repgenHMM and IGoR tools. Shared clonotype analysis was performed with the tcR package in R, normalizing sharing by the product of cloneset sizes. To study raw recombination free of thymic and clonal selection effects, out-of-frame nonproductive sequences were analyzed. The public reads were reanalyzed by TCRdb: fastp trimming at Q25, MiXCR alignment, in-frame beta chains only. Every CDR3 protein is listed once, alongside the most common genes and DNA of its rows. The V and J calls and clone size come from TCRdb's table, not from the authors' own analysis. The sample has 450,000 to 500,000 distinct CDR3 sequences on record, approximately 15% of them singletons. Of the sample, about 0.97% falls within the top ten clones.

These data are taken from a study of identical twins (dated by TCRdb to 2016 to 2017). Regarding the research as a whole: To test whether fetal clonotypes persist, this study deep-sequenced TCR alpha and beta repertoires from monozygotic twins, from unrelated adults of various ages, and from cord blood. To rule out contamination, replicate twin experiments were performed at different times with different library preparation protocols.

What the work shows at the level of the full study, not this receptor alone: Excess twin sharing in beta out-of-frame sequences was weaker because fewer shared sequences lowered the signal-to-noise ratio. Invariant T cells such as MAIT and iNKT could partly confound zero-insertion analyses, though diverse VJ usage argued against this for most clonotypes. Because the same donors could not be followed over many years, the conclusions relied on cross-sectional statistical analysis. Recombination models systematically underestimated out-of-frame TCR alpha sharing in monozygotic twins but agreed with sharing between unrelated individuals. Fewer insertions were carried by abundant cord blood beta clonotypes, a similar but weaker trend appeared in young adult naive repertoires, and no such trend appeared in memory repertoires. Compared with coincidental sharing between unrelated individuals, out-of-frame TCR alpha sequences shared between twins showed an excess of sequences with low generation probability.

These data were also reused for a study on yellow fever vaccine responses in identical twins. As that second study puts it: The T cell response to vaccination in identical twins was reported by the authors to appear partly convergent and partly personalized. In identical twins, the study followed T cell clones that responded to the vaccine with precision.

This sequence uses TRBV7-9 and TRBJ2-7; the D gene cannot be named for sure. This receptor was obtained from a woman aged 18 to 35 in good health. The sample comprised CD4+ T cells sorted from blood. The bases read TGTGCCAGCAGCCCACGGAGTGGGGCCTACGAGCAGTACTTC. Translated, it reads CASSPRSGAYEQYF.